These T cell receptor beta chains were read from a single sample in a study of cytomegalovirus exposure and HLA in healthy donors. Sequencing was performed with immunoSEQ multiplex PCR; in TCRdb, only in-frame clones are kept and a portion is missing. The sample has about 180,000 clones, approximately 87% seen once. Sample: PBMCs. These receptors originate from a woman aged 25 to 39 in good health and CMV-seronegative. CDR3s include the opening cysteine and the closing phenylalanine or tryptophan.

>TRBV6-6|15
CASSYSAQGSSPLHF
>TRBV7-9|15
CASSHRDRSSYEQYF
>TRBV18|17
CASSLSSGTGGSYEQYF
>TRBV28|12
CASKVGSQPQHF
>TRBV6-1|14
CASRGQGGNQPQHF
>TRBV9|17
CASSHPGTSGGYNEQFF
>TRBV6-1|16
CASSEAWSSLAYEQYF
>TRBV7-8|15
CASSLDSGGHYEQYF
>TRBV2|13
CASTTDRVDGYTF
>TRBV18|15
CASSSTAGGSYEQYF
>TRBV4-1|13
CASSPDETYEQYF
>TRBV7-8|16
CASSLEGGEPKNIQYF
>TRBV5-1|13
CASKGQGHSPLHF
>TRBV2|16
CASSAGTGAVGEKLFF
>TRBV7-9|15
CASPGAESANYGYTF
>TRBV9|15
CASSVVGSGNNEQFF
>TRBV7-9|18
CASSPEAIRPGRANEQFF
>TRBV6-1|14
CASRISGVSYEQYF
>TRBV5-1|15
CASSRLGGGADTQYF
>TRBV27|14
CASSLGPMNTEAFF
>TRBV6-1|15
CASFPVQQGNTEAFF
>TRBV5-4|16
CASSRPTSGGLHEQYF
>TRBV7-6|15
CASSLLHGMNSPLHF
>TRBV4-1|18
CASSQILVVLDRGYGYTF
>TRBV19|11
CASSRGEVPFF
>TRBV9|14
CASSSGQGKETQYF
>TRBV7-9|11
CASSSGQEAFF
>TRBV7-8|18
CASSAAGQGARVEEKLFF
>TRBV2|13
CASSTGTGNTIYF
>TRBV27|13
CASSLSSHYGYTF
>TRBV29-1|14
CSVEVAGLHQPQHF
>TRBV7-2|15
CASSLGGVSGETQYF
>TRBV25-1|14
CASSGYRGQETQYF
>TRBV28|19
CASSLIGHRGRTPNYGYTF
>TRBV6-1|15
CASSGGSSGANVLTF
>TRBV6-1|14
CAGGGIWGNTEAFF
>TRBV5-4|13
CASSFRTSPEQYF
>TRBV6-1|14
CASRTGGLNTEAFF
>TRBV5-4|14
CASSPTSGTDGYTF
>TRBV5-1|17
CASNLGGAGLASETQYF
>TRBV4-3|18
CASSQDFLRGALEGEQFF
>TRBV19|14
CASRRTREVTGYTF
>TRBV7-2|13
CASSLEEDTEAFF
>TRBV5-1|14
CASSLQGGGETQYF
>TRBV6-1|16
CASSEEAGTGFNEQFF
>TRBV9|14
CAKRRRGPDSPLHF
>TRBV6-5|14
CASTNGGGNTEAFF
>TRBV4-1|14
CASSQGQGNEKLFF
>TRBV4-3|16
CASSQDSGGATDTQYF
>TRBV11-2|16
CASSLPTSGEDNEQFF
>TRBV5-5|13
CASSTGQGNGYTF
>TRBV7-2|14
CASSQNRVDSPLHF
>TRBV27|15
CASSPYRGTNSPLHF
>TRBV2|15
CASSDGQRGHEKLFF
>TRBV14|16
CASSHWARGLQETQYF
>TRBV7-2|16
CASSPDGGYPADTQYF
>TRBV19|17
CASSIARGLGYNSPLHF
>TRBV20-1|10
CSASDRVLFF